A single sample gave rise to the 17 T cell receptor beta chains below, sequenced in a study of shared clonotypes between healthy human individuals (TCRdb year 2020). Preparation of the library involved the immunoSEQ multiplex PCR assay. The table comes from immuneACCESS by way of TCRdb, which keeps in-frame sequences with V and J called. Part of the clones is missing from these tables; in studies checked, under half for an unresolved V gene and the rest for unknown reasons. The sample records roughly 2,300,000 clones, about nine tenths of which are singletons. Clones ranked in the top ten supply about 0.41% of the sample. Sequenced: naive CD4+ T cells from PBMCs. The cell subset or site tag for this specimen amounts to: CD45RA+ positively selected. Source of these receptors: a man aged 18 to 30 in good health. Some clones in this sample may be carry-over from other donors' samples.

J is TRBJ2-3 and V is TRBV28, with TRBD2 identical over 7 bases. CDR1 is MDHEN and CDR2 is SYDVKM in the germline V gene. Trimming cost V 3 bases and J 1 base; bases outside gene matches: 1. There are 14 residues in the CDR3. The CDR3 spells CASSFTSGTDTQYF. DNA of the CDR3: TGTGCCAGCAGTTTTACTAGCGGCACAGATACGCAGTATTTT.

This chain uses TRBV4-1 with TRBJ1-5; tentatively, D is TRBD1 (6 bases). Per germline, CDR1 MGHRA and CDR2 YSYEKL. V lost 1 base and J lost 7, with 17 bases in between. CDR3 length: 16 amino acids. The CDR3 DNA is TGCGCCAGCAGCCAAGGTCCCCTGCAGGGGAAGCAGCCCCAGCATTTT. This translates into CASSQGPLQGKQPQHF.

V gene TRBV7-2 combines with J gene TRBJ2-3; 10 bases agree with TRBD2. This CDR3 has 15 residues. Germline V gene sequence: CDR1 SGHTA, CDR2 FQGNSA. J gave up 1 base and V 6 bases, and 4 bases lay outside the gene matches. The CDR3 DNA sequence: TGTGCCAGCAGATACGGACTAGCGGGCACAGATACGCAGTATTTT. It encodes CASRYGLAGTDTQYF. The full variable domain, completed using reference TRBV7-2 and TRBJ2-3, is GAGVSQSPSNKVTEKGKDVELRCDPISGHTALYWYRQSLGQGLEFLIYFQGNSAPDKSGLPSDRFSAERTGGSVSTLTIQRTQQEDSAVYLCASRYGLAGTDTQYFGPGTRLTVL.

The chain has TRBV28 and TRBJ2-1; 13 nucleotides agree with TRBD2. V dropped 2 bases and J dropped 9; count of bases not matched to a gene: 13. Germline CDR1 and CDR2: MDHEN and SYDVKM. This CDR3 is built from 18 residues. In DNA, the CDR3 is TGTGCCAGCAGTTTACCTCTAGGGGGGACTAGCGGGATGGGTGAGCAGTTCTTC. Translating gives CASSLPLGGTSGMGEQFF.

This chain links TRBV28 with TRBJ2-7; the match to TRBD2 covers 9 bases. The CDR3 contains 14 residues. V dropped 8 bases and J dropped 1; count of bases not matched to a gene: 6. Germline values: CDR1 MDHEN, CDR2 SYDVKM. The CDR3, as DNA: TGTGCCAGCGGCACTAGCGGGTTGTCCTACGAGCAGTACTTC. Protein product: CASGTSGLSYEQYF.

This chain joins TRBV28 and TRBJ2-2; perhaps TRBD2 as D (6 bases). The ends were cut back, 7 bases at V and 6 bases at J, with 15 bases in the middle. This CDR3 has 14 residues. CDR1 and CDR2 from the germline V gene are MDHEN and SYDVKM. CDR3 region: CASTVERRAGELFF. CDR3 nucleotide sequence: TGTGCCAGCACGGTGGAGCGGAGGGCCGGGGAGCTGTTTTTT.

This clone was detected once. This chain connects TRBV7-8 to TRBJ1-2; D unclear. The CDR3 covers 15 residues. The V gene lost 4 bases and the J gene lost 5 bases, with 17 bases spanning the gap. In germline, CDR1 is SGHVS, CDR2 FQNEAQ. The CDR3 DNA is TGTGCCAGCAGCTCGACCGCACCTTCGACATATGGCTACACCTTC. Translating it yields CASSSTAPSTYGYTF.

The V gene is TRBV4-3, the J gene TRBJ1-5, with TRBD1 as a possible D gene (6 bases). The germline V gene encodes CDR1 LGHNA and CDR2 YSLEER. The CDR3 length is 15 residues. V lost 5 bases, J lost 3 bases, and 14 bases lay in between. CDR3 DNA sequence: TGCGCCAGCAGCTTAAACCGGGACAACAATCAGCCCCAGCATTTT. The encoded protein is CASSLNRDNNQPQHF.

This chain connects TRBV5-5 to TRBJ2-5; possible D gene TRBD2, 6 bases. The CDR3 is made up of 18 amino acids. Germline lookup yields CDR1 SGHKS and CDR2 YYEKEE (reference sequence). V lost 0 bases and J 0 bases, leaving 18 bases between the germline ends. The CDR3 here is CASSLGRGSSWYQETQYF. Written as DNA, the CDR3 is TGTGCCAGCAGCTTGGGGCGGGGCTCCAGCTGGTACCAAGAGACCCAGTACTTC.

V usage is TRBV15 and J usage is TRBJ1-4, with 9 positions matching TRBD1. Unmatched junction bases numbered 5, after V lost 6 bases and J lost 3 bases. There are 15 residues in the CDR3. Germline lookup yields CDR1 LNHNV and CDR2 YYDKDF (reference sequence). CDR3 sequence (DNA): TGTGCCACCAGGTGGGACAGGGCGTCTAATGAAAAACTGTTTTTT. Its protein is CATRWDRASNEKLFF.

V and J are TRBV7-9 and TRBJ2-1, with D perhaps TRBD2 (6 bases). The CDR3 is 18 amino acids. Looked up from germline, CDR1 is SEHNR and CDR2 is FQNEAQ (reference sequence). Trimming took off 3 bases at V and 9 bases at J, with 27 bases between the two ends. The CDR3 bases are TGTGCCAGCAGCTTGCCTAGAGCCGGGTGGGAGGCCCGCAGTGAGCAGTTCTTC. Translation gives CASSLPRAGWEARSEQFF.

The chain uses TRBV9 and TRBJ1-4; no clear D gene. This CDR3 comprises 13 residues. Germline V gene sequence: CDR1 SGDLS, CDR2 YYNGEE. Trimming removed 3 bases from V and 6 bases from J, with 9 bases in between. CDR3 nucleotide sequence: TGTGCCAGCAGCGATTCGGCCCATGAAAAACTGTTTTTT. This encodes CASSDSAHEKLFF.

The rearrangement joins TRBV6-1 to TRBJ1-2, with D perhaps matching TRBD1 (5 bases). Looked up from germline, CDR1 is MNHNS and CDR2 is SASEGT. Trimming cost V 0 bases and J 8 bases, with 22 bases left between them. The CDR3 is 17 residues long. The CDR3 spells CASSEAKGTVSLWGYTF. Written as DNA, the CDR3 is TGTGCCAGCAGTGAAGCCAAGGGGACCGTTTCTCTATGGGGCTACACCTTC.

V and J are TRBV18 and TRBJ2-7; a weak D match, TRBD2 (6 bases). Germline CDR1 and CDR2: KGHSH and LQKENI. Trimming left V 3 bases short and J 2 bases short, with 20 bases between. The CDR3 consists of 17 residues. Written as DNA, the CDR3 is TGTGCCAGCTCACCGTCGAATTCCCTAGCGCAGGCCTACGAGCAGTACTTC. It codes for CASSPSNSLAQAYEQYF.

The chain joins TRBV7-8 to TRBJ2-1; D is possibly TRBD2 (6 bases). Germline lookup yields CDR1 SGHVS and CDR2 FQNEAQ. The ends were cut back, 6 bases at V and 3 bases at J, with 21 bases in the middle. This CDR3 spans 17 amino acids. This CDR3 reads CASRPRPLATRYNEQFF. CDR3 nucleotide sequence: TGTGCCAGCAGACCCAGACCCCTAGCGACTCGCTACAATGAGCAGTTCTTC. The full variable domain, in which reference TRBV7-8 and TRBJ2-1 provide the parts outside the CDR3, is GAGVSQSPRYKVAKRGQDVALRCDPISGHVSLFWYQQALGQGPEFLTYFQNEAQLDKSGLPSDRFFAERPEGSVSTLKIQRTQQEDSAVYLCASRPRPLATRYNEQFFGPGTRLTVL.

The chain is built from TRBV11-1 and TRBJ2-3; D ambiguous. Per germline, CDR1 SGHAT and CDR2 FQDESV (reference sequence). The CDR3 is 17 amino acids. V was pared by 5 bases and J by 1 base, with 19 bases between. The CDR3 nucleotides read TGTGCCAGCAGCCTCCCTCGTAACGGTGTCCGCACAGATACGCAGTATTTT. This gives the protein CASSLPRNGVRTDTQYF.

The chain carries TRBV29-1 and TRBJ1-2, with a possible D match to TRBD1 (6 bases). The V end was cut by 7 bases, the J end by 4 bases, with 13 bases between. The CDR3 totals 12 residues. The germline CDR1 and CDR2 sequences are SQVTM and ANQGSEA. Written as DNA, the CDR3 is TGCAGCGCCCTCGGACAGAGCTATGGCTACACCTTC. This gives the protein CSALGQSYGYTF.